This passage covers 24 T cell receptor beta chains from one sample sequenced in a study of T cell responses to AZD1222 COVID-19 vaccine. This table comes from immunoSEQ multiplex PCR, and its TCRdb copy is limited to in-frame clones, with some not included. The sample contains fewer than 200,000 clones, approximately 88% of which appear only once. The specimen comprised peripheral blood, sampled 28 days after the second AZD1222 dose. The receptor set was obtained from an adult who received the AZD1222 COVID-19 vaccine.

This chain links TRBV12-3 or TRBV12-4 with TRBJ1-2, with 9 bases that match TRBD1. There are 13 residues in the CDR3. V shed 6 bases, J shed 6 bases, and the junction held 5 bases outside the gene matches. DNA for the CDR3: TGTGCCAGCAGCGGGACAGGGTGGGATGGCTACACCTTC. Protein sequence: CASSGTGWDGYTF.

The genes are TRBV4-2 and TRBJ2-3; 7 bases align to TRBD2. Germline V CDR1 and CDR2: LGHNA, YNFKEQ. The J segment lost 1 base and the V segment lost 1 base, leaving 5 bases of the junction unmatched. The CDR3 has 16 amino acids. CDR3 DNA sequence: TGTGCCAGCAGCCAAGGAAGCGGGGACGGCACAGATACGCAGTATTTT. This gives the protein CASSQGSGDGTDTQYF.

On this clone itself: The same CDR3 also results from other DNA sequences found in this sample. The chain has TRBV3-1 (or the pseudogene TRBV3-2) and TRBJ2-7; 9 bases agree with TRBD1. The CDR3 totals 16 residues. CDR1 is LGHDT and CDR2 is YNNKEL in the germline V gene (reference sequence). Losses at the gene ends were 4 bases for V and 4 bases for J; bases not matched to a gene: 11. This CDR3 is CASSRVQGQGPYEQYF. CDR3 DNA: TGTGCCAGCAGCCGTGTCCAAGGACAGGGGCCGTACGAGCAGTACTTC.

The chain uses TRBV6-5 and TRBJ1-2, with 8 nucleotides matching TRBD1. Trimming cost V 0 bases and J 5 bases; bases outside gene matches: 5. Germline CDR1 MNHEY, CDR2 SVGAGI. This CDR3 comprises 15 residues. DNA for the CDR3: TGTGCCAGCAGTTACTCGAACAGGGGGGGATATGGCTACACCTTC. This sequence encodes CASSYSNRGGYGYTF.

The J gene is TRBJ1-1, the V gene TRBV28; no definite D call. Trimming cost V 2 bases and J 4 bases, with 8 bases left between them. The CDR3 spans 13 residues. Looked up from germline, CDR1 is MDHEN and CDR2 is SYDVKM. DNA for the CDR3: TGTGCCAGCAGTTTAGGACGGCCCACTGAAGCTTTCTTT. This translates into CASSLGRPTEAFF.

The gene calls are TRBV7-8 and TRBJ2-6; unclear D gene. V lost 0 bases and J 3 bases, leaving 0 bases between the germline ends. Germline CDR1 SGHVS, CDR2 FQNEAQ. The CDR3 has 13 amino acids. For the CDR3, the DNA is TGTGCCAGCAGCTTAGCTGGGGCCAACGTCCTGACTTTC. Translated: CASSLAGANVLTF.

DNA for the CDR3: TGTGCCAGCAGCTTAGACGGGGGTAGCTCTGGGGCCAACGTCCTGACTTTC. It is translated as CASSLDGGSSGANVLTF. V usage is TRBV7-2 and J usage is TRBJ2-6; TRBD2 is a possible D gene (6 bases). Trimming pared 1 base from V and 0 bases from J, leaving 10 bases between. Germline V CDR1 and CDR2: SGHTA, FQGNSA. The CDR3 spans 17 residues.

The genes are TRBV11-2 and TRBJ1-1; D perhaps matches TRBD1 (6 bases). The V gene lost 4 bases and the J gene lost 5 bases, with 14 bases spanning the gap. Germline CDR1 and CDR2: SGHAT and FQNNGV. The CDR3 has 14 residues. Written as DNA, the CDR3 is TGTGCCAGCAGCTACGACCAGGGGAGAACTGAAGCTTTCTTT. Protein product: CASSYDQGRTEAFF.

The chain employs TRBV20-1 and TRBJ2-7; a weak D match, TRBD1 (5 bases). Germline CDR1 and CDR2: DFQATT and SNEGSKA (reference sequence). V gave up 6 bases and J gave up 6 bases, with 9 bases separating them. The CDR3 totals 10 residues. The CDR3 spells CSASQGEQYF. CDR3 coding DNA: TGCAGTGCCTCCCAGGGCGAGCAGTACTTC.

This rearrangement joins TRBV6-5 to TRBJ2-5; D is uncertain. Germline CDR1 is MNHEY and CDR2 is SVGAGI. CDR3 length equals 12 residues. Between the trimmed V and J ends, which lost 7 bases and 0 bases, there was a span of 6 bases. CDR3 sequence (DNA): TGTGCCAGCACCCCCAACCAAGAGACCCAGTACTTC. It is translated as CASTPNQETQYF.

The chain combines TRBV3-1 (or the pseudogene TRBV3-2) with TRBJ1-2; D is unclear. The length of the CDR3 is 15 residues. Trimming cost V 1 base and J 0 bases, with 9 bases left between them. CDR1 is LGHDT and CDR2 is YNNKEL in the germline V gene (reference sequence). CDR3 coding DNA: TGTGCCAGCAGCCAAGGTTGGGTCGCTAACTATGGCTACACCTTC. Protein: CASSQGWVANYGYTF.

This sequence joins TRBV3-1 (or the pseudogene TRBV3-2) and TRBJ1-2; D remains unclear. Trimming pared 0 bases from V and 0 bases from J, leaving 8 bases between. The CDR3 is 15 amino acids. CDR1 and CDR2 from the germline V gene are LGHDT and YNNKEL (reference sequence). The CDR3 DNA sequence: TGTGCCAGCAGCCAAGAAGGACTGGCTAACTATGGCTACACCTTC. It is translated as CASSQEGLANYGYTF.

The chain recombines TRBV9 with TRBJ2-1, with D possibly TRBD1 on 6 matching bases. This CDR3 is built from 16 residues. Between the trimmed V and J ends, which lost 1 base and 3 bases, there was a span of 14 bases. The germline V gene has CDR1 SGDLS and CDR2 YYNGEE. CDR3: CASSVSLGANYNEQFF. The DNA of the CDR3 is TGTGCCAGCAGCGTAAGTCTGGGGGCCAACTACAATGAGCAGTTCTTC.

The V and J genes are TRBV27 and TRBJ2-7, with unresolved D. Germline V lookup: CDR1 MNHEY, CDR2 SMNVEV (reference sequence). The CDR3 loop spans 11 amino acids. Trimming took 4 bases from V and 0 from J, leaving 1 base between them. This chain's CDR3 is CASSSSYEQYF. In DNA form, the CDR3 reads TGTGCCAGCAGTTCCTCCTACGAGCAGTACTTC.

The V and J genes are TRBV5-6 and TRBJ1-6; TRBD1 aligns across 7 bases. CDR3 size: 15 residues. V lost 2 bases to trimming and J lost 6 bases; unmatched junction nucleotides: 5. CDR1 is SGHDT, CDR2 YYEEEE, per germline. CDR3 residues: CASSFRTGLNSPLHF. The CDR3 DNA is TGTGCCAGCAGCTTCCGGACAGGCCTTAATTCACCCCTCCACTTT.

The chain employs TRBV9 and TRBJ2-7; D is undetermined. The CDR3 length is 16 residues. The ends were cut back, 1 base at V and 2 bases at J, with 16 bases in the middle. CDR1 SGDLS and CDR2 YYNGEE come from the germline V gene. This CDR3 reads CASSVKSGRLAYEQYF. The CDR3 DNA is TGTGCCAGCAGCGTAAAATCTGGCAGGTTGGCCTACGAGCAGTACTTC.

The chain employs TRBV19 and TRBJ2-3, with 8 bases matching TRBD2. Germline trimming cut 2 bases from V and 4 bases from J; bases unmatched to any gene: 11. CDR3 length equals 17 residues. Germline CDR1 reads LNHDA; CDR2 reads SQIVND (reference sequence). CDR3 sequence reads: CASSILGAGDPPDTQYF. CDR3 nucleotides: TGTGCCAGTAGTATATTGGGAGCGGGGGATCCCCCAGATACGCAGTATTTT.

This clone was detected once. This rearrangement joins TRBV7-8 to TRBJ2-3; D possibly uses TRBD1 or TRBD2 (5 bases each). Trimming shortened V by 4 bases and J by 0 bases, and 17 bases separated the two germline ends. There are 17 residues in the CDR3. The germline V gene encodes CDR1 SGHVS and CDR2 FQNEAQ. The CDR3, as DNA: TGTGCCAGCAGCTCGCATTGGGGGACCCCTAGCACAGATACGCAGTATTTT. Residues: CASSSHWGTPSTDTQYF.

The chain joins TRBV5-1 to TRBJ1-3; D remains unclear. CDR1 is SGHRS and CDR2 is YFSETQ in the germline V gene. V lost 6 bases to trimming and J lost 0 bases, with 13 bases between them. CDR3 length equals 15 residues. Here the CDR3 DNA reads TGCGCCAGCACCAAGGACGGAAGCTCTGGAAACACCATATATTTT. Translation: CASTKDGSSGNTIYF.

The CDR3: CASSLRQGVANTEAFF. The DNA of the CDR3 is TGTGCCAGCAGTTTAAGACAGGGTGTGGCGAACACTGAAGCTTTCTTT. The chain uses TRBV28 and TRBJ1-1; 7 bases agree with TRBD1. This CDR3 has 16 residues. The trim removed 2 bases at V and 1 base at J, leaving 7 bases unmatched. In germline, CDR1 is MDHEN, CDR2 SYDVKM.

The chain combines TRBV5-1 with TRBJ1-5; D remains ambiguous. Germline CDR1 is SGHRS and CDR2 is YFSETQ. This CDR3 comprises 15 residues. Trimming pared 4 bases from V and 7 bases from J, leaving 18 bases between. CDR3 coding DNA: TGCGCCAGCAGCCCGACCGTGGGCGGAGGGCAGCCCCAGCATTTT. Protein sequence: CASSPTVGGGQPQHF.

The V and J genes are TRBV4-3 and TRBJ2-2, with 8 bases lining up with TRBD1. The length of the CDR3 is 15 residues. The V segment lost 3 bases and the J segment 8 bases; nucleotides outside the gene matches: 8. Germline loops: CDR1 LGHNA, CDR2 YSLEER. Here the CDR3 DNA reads TGCGCCAGCAGCCAGGGTCCGGGACAGGAAGGGGAGCTGTTTTTT. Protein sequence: CASSQGPGQEGELFF.

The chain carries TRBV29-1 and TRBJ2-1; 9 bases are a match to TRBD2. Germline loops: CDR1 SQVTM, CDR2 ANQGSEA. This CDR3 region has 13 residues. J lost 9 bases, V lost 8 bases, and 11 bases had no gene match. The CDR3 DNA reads TGCAGCCTTGGGAGCGGGGGGTCGCTTGAGCAGTTCTTC. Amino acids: CSLGSGGSLEQFF.

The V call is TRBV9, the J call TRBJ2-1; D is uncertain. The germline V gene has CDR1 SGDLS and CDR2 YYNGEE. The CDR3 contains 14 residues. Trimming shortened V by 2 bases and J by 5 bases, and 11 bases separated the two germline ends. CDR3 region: CASSVLQNHNEQFF. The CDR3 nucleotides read TGTGCCAGCAGCGTCCTACAGAACCACAATGAGCAGTTCTTC.